Below, 23 T cell receptor beta chains from the same sample are listed, as sequenced in a study of blood T cell repertoires in COVID-19. Profiling relied on immunoSEQ multiplex PCR, and the TCRdb table lists in-frame clones only, not all of them. There are around 70,000 clones in the sample; about 90% occur only once, and approximately 4.6% lies in the top ten. Sample: peripheral blood. The receptor source for this set is a human donor in a cohort sampled during active COVID-19.

This rearrangement joins TRBV21-1 to TRBJ2-2; the table's D call TRBD1 went unverified against the DNA. TRBV21-1 is marked as a pseudogene. The CDR3 extends over 16 amino acids. Written as DNA, the CDR3 is TGTGCCAGCAGCAAAGGTTGTCCCAGTATCACCGGGGAGCTGTTTTTT. Residues: CASSKGCPSITGELFF.

This clone came up a few times. V is TRBV4-2 and J is TRBJ2-7; weak D call: TRBD2 (5 bases). This CDR3 contains 15 residues. Between the trimmed V and J ends, which lost 0 bases and 3 bases, there was a span of 12 bases. Per germline, CDR1 LGHNA and CDR2 YNFKEQ. CDR3 amino acids: CASSQETGYYYEQYF. The CDR3 DNA reads as TGTGCCAGCAGCCAAGAGACGGGGTACTACTACGAGCAGTACTTC.

The genes are TRBV30 and TRBJ2-7; 7 nucleotides line up with TRBD1. Germline values: CDR1 GTSNPN, CDR2 SVGIG (reference sequence). The CDR3 consists of 11 residues. Trimming removed 7 bases from V and 3 bases from J; junction bases left unmatched: 3. The CDR3 is CASRGSYEQYF. The CDR3 DNA reads as TGTGCCTCCAGGGGGAGCTACGAGCAGTACTTC.

V and J are TRBV27 and TRBJ2-6; 9 bases are shared with TRBD2. Trimming at V came to 4 bases and at J to 0 bases, leaving 10 bases not matched to a gene. Looked up from germline, CDR1 is MNHEY and CDR2 is SMNVEV (reference sequence). This CDR3 is built from 19 residues. The CDR3 region is CASSSPLAGALSGANVLTF. The DNA of the CDR3 is TGTGCCAGCAGTTCCCCACTAGCGGGTGCTCTCTCTGGGGCCAACGTCCTGACTTTC. Based on the CDR3 plus reference TRBV27 and TRBJ2-6, the full variable domain is EAQVTQNPRYLITVTGKKLTVTCSQNMNHEYMSWYRQDPGLGLRQIYYSMNVEVTDKGDVPEGYKVSRKEKRNFPLILESPSPNQTSLYFCASSSPLAGALSGANVLTFGAGSRLTVL.

This chain connects TRBV29-1 to TRBJ2-6; the match to TRBD1 covers 7 bases. The CDR3 is 18 amino acids. Germline V gene data show CDR1 as SQVTM and CDR2 as ANQGSEA. V was clipped by 0 bases and J by 0 bases; unmatched bases: 8. The CDR3 coding sequence is TGCAGCGTTGAAGACAGGACAGGCCTTACCTCTGGGGCCAACGTCCTGACTTTC. Its protein product is CSVEDRTGLTSGANVLTF.

This clone was counted a few times. The genes are TRBV30 and TRBJ2-5, with D maybe TRBD2 (6 bases). Per the germline V gene, CDR1 is GTSNPN and CDR2 is SVGIG (reference sequence). This CDR3 is 14 amino acids long. Trimming removed 4 bases from V and 1 base from J, with 13 bases in between. In nucleotides, the CDR3 is TGTGCCTGGAATGTGGGAGGCACCCAAGAGACCCAGTACTTC. Translated: CAWNVGGTQETQYF.

V usage is TRBV2 and J usage is TRBJ1-2; D might be TRBD1 (5 bases). CDR3 length: 16 residues. Trimming cost V 0 bases and J 4 bases, with 15 bases left between them. CDR1 SNHLY and CDR2 FYNNEI come from the germline V gene. Here the CDR3 DNA reads TGTGCCAGCAGTGAAGCGCTTTTGGGGGGGTCCTATGGCTACACCTTC. Amino acids: CASSEALLGGSYGYTF.

This chain links TRBV18 with TRBJ2-4; D is possibly TRBD1 (5 bases). The ends were cut back, 1 base at V and 0 bases at J, with 16 bases in the middle. Germline-derived CDR1 and CDR2 are KGHSH and LQKENI. The CDR3 sequence is 18 residues long. CDR3 in amino acids: CASSPRVGQDLAKNIQYF. The CDR3, as DNA: TGTGCCAGCTCACCACGGGTAGGACAAGACCTAGCCAAAAACATTCAGTACTTC.

The gene calls are TRBV6-2 or TRBV6-3 and TRBJ2-1, with 15 bases matching TRBD2. Germline CDR1 and CDR2: MNHEY and SVGEGT. The junction had 1 base not matched to a gene; V was cut back by 5 bases and J by 8 bases. This CDR3 has 14 residues. The CDR3 nucleotides are TGTGCCAGCAGTGGACTAGCGGGGGGGCATGAGCAGTTCTTC. This sequence encodes CASSGLAGGHEQFF.

CDR3 in amino acids: CAWSGDRLAGNTIYF. DNA for the CDR3: TGTGCCTGGAGTGGAGACAGGTTGGCTGGAAACACCATATATTTT. The genes are TRBV30 and TRBJ1-3, with D possibly being TRBD1 (6 bases). The CDR3 is 15 residues long. Germline assignment: CDR1 GTSNPN and CDR2 SVGIG (reference sequence). The V and J ends lost 1 base and 2 bases respectively, with 12 bases between them.

The gene calls are TRBV5-1 and TRBJ1-3; 9 nucleotides line up with TRBD1. The CDR3 has 16 amino acids. The germline V gene encodes CDR1 SGHRS and CDR2 YFSETQ. With V trimmed by 4 bases and J by 1 base, 6 bases remained unmatched. The CDR3 DNA reads TGCGCCAGCAGCGTATCCGGGACAGGGTCTGGAAACACCATATATTTT. Its protein product is CASSVSGTGSGNTIYF.

This chain links TRBV30 with TRBJ2-7; 9 nucleotides match TRBD1. Germline-derived CDR1 and CDR2 are GTSNPN and SVGIG (reference sequence). CDR3 length: 13 amino acids. Trimming at V came to 1 base and at J to 5 bases, leaving 3 bases not matched to a gene. The CDR3 protein is CAWSEGQGDEQYF. Here the CDR3 DNA reads TGTGCCTGGAGTGAGGGACAGGGTGACGAGCAGTACTTC.

The CDR3 DNA reads TGTGCCAGCAGCGGGACAGGCTACGAGCAGTACTTC. Encoded protein: CASSGTGYEQYF. V gene TRBV3-1 (or the pseudogene TRBV3-2) combines with J gene TRBJ2-7; 8 nucleotides agree with TRBD1. The CDR3 is 12 amino acids. Germline-derived CDR1 and CDR2 are LGHDT and YNNKEL (reference sequence). J was trimmed by 3 bases and V by 5 bases; bases with no gene match: 0.

This clone came up once. The V gene is TRBV28, the J gene TRBJ2-5; D unresolved. The germline V gene encodes CDR1 MDHEN and CDR2 SYDVKM. The CDR3 consists of 13 residues. V lost 5 bases and J lost 4, with 11 bases in between. CDR3 protein: CASSNIRPETQYF. CDR3 DNA: TGTGCCAGCAGTAACATTCGTCCAGAGACCCAGTACTTC.

The DNA for the CDR3 is TGTGCCAGCAGCTTGGGCCAGGGTCCCTACGAGCAGTACTTC. Its translation is CASSLGQGPYEQYF. The chain employs TRBV5-6 and TRBJ2-7, with TRBD1 as a possible D gene (5 bases). The V gene lost 0 bases and the J gene lost 2 bases, with 9 bases spanning the gap. The CDR3 is 14 residues long. Germline loops: CDR1 SGHDT, CDR2 YYEEEE.

The V call is TRBV5-1, the J call TRBJ2-5, with D perhaps TRBD2 (6 bases). Germline-derived CDR1 and CDR2 are SGHRS and YFSETQ. The CDR3 covers 15 residues. Trimming stripped 5 bases from V and 2 bases from J, with 16 bases between. The CDR3 region has the DNA TGCGCCAGCAGTTTGTGGGGGACTCCTCAAGAGACCCAGTACTTC. Protein sequence: CASSLWGTPQETQYF.

This clone was recorded only once. The genes are TRBV5-1 and TRBJ2-5; D is unresolved. The CDR3 is 13 amino acids. Germline CDR1 is SGHRS and CDR2 is YFSETQ. Trimming shortened V by 0 bases and J by 2 bases, and 5 bases separated the two germline ends. CDR3 nucleotide sequence: TGCGCCAGCAGCTTGGCCCGGCAAGAGACCCAGTACTTC. Translated, it gives CASSLARQETQYF.

The CDR3 sequence is CASSDSVNTGELFF. CDR3 coding DNA: TGTGCCAGCTCTGACAGTGTGAACACCGGGGAGCTGTTTTTT. This sequence joins TRBV18 and TRBJ2-2, with TRBD1 as a possible D gene (5 bases). Germline values: CDR1 KGHSH, CDR2 LQKENI. This CDR3 is built from 14 residues. The V end lost 6 bases, the J end lost 1 base, and 9 bases lay between the germline ends.

V usage is TRBV4-2 and J usage is TRBJ2-3, with 10 bases that match TRBD1. The CDR3 is made up of 13 amino acids. Germline V gene data show CDR1 as LGHNA and CDR2 as YNFKEQ. The J segment lost 10 bases and the V segment lost 4 bases, leaving 5 bases of the junction unmatched. The CDR3 bases are TGTGCCAGCAGCCCTGGGACAGGGGATCCGCAGTATTTT. Amino acid sequence: CASSPGTGDPQYF.

The V call is TRBV6-5, the J call TRBJ2-1, with TRBD2 matching over 10 bases. The trim removed 5 bases at V and 6 bases at J, leaving 4 bases unmatched. CDR1 and CDR2 from the germline V gene are MNHEY and SVGAGI. CDR3 length equals 14 residues. The CDR3 loop reads CASSLSGRSNEQFF. CDR3 sequence (DNA): TGTGCCAGCAGTCTTAGCGGGAGGAGCAATGAGCAGTTCTTC.

The V gene is TRBV5-1, the J gene TRBJ2-1; 13 bases are shared with TRBD2. The CDR3 has 16 amino acids. Trimming at V came to 2 bases and at J to 7 bases, leaving 6 bases not matched to a gene. Germline loops: CDR1 SGHRS, CDR2 YFSETQ. CDR3 residues: CASSFLLAGGPNEQFF. The DNA of the CDR3 is TGCGCCAGCAGCTTCCTACTAGCGGGAGGGCCGAATGAGCAGTTCTTC.

V gene TRBV19 combines with J gene TRBJ1-3, with 9 bases fitting TRBD1. The length of the CDR3 is 16 residues. The germline V gene has CDR1 LNHDA and CDR2 SQIVND (reference sequence). The V and J ends lost 6 bases and 2 bases, in that order; junction bases with no gene match: 8. The CDR3 here is CASSRGTGQTGNTIYF. The CDR3 nucleotides read TGTGCCAGTAGCCGTGGGACAGGGCAGACTGGAAACACCATATATTTT.

DNA of the CDR3: TGTGCCAGCAGCTTAGATCTGCGGTTGGGGGCGGTGACAGAGACCCAGTACTTC. Its translation: CASSLDLRLGAVTETQYF. This chain uses TRBV11-2 with TRBJ2-5; a possible D gene is TRBD1 (6 bases). Germline-derived CDR1 and CDR2 are SGHAT and FQNNGV. Trimming took 0 bases from V and 4 from J, leaving 21 bases between them. This CDR3 spans 18 amino acids.